What follows are 18 T cell receptor beta chains derived from one specimen sequenced in a study of control samples from healthy donors and cancer patients. The table came from immunoSEQ multiplex PCR; TCRdb's copy has only in-frame clones and leaves some out. The repertoire holds approximately 160,000 clones, with 94% as singletons. Sequenced material: blood. These TCRs come from a woman younger than 35 in good health.

The chain carries TRBV19 and TRBJ2-7; the D is unclear. The germline V gene encodes CDR1 LNHDA and CDR2 SQIVND (reference sequence). The CDR3 is 14 amino acids. V was clipped by 2 bases and J by 4 bases, with 12 bases between them. CDR3: CASSINVPRYEQYF. CDR3 nucleotide sequence: TGTGCCAGTAGTATAAACGTCCCCCGGTACGAGCAGTACTTC.

The genes are TRBV14 and TRBJ1-1; no firm D call. V lost 0 bases, J lost 4 bases, and 9 bases lay in between. The length of the CDR3 is 14 residues. Germline CDR1 reads SGHDN; CDR2 reads FVKESK. DNA of the CDR3: TGTGCCAGCAGCCAAGATCTGAGCTTCACTGAAGCTTTCTTT. As protein: CASSQDLSFTEAFF.

The chain recombines TRBV9 with TRBJ2-5; 10 nucleotides line up with TRBD1. CDR1 and CDR2 (germline): SGDLS, YYNGEE. The V and J ends lost 3 bases and 5 bases, in that order; junction bases with no gene match: 7. The CDR3 contains 15 residues. DNA for the CDR3: TGTGCCAGCAGCGCCCGGGACAGGGGTTGGGAGACCCAGTACTTC. Protein: CASSARDRGWETQYF.

The rearrangement uses TRBV15 and TRBJ2-1; TRBD1 is a possible D gene (6 bases). There are 14 residues in the CDR3. Trimming cost V 0 bases and J 8 bases, with 11 bases left between them. Germline lookup yields CDR1 LNHNV and CDR2 YYDKDF (reference sequence). CDR3 residues: CATSREQGLDEQFF. The CDR3 DNA reads TGTGCCACCAGCAGAGAACAGGGTCTGGATGAGCAGTTCTTC.

V is TRBV10-3 and J is TRBJ2-1; D call uncertain. Per the germline V gene, CDR1 is ENHRY and CDR2 is SYGVKD. Trimming shortened V by 9 bases and J by 5 bases, and 11 bases separated the two germline ends. This CDR3 contains 12 residues. This chain's CDR3 is CAMGSLDNEQFF. The CDR3 DNA reads as TGTGCCATGGGAAGTCTCGACAATGAGCAGTTCTTC.

The rearrangement uses TRBV3-1 (or the pseudogene TRBV3-2) and TRBJ1-4; no reliable D call. Germline-derived CDR1 and CDR2 are LGHDT and YNNKEL (reference sequence). CDR3 length: 17 amino acids. V was shortened by 0 bases and J by 5 bases, with 16 bases between the two germline ends. The CDR3 nucleotides are TGTGCCAGCAGCCAAGATCTTCGGGCCACCTTCAATGAAAAACTGTTTTTT. It codes for CASSQDLRATFNEKLFF.

A note on this clone: An end of the junction does not agree with germline; a read error may underlie this. The rearrangement links TRBV7-9 to TRBJ1-2; D may be TRBD1 (5 bases). This CDR3 region has 12 residues. Per germline, CDR1 SEHNR and CDR2 FQNEAQ (reference sequence). CDR3 nucleotides: TGTGCCAGCAGCTTAGTCCAGGGACCAGCTGCCTTC. This gives the protein CASSLVQGPAAF.

This chain links TRBV27 with TRBJ1-1; 7 bases map to TRBD1. The trim removed 2 bases at V and 8 bases at J, leaving 5 bases unmatched. Germline V gene lookup returns CDR1 MNHEY and CDR2 SMNVEV (reference sequence). There are 13 residues in the CDR3. This CDR3 reads CASSLRTGLEAFF. CDR3 nucleotide sequence: TGTGCCAGCAGTTTAAGGACAGGACTCGAAGCTTTCTTT.

The V and J genes are TRBV6-5 and TRBJ1-6; D possibly corresponds to TRBD1 (5 bases). Germline CDR1 reads MNHEY; CDR2 reads SVGAGI. This CDR3 spans 15 amino acids. Trimming stripped 7 bases from V and 0 bases from J, with 10 bases between. The CDR3 protein is CASIGEGSYNSPLHF. As DNA, the CDR3 is TGTGCCAGCATAGGGGAGGGCTCCTATAATTCACCCCTCCACTTT.

The chain links TRBV29-1 to TRBJ2-5; D gene unclear. The V end was cut by 4 bases, the J end by 5 bases, with 8 bases between. Germline-derived CDR1 and CDR2 are SQVTM and ANQGSEA. The CDR3 spans 11 residues. The CDR3 coding sequence is TGCAGCGTTGGCCGACGGGAGACCCAGTACTTC. Translated: CSVGRRETQYF.

This sequence joins TRBV5-1 and TRBJ1-3; a weak D match, TRBD1 (5 bases). The ends were cut back, 4 bases at V and 8 bases at J, with 10 bases in the middle. Germline CDR1 reads SGHRS; CDR2 reads YFSETQ. The CDR3 is 12 amino acids. The CDR3 DNA is TGCGCCAGCAGCCTTCGGGGGGACACCATATATTTT. It translates to CASSLRGDTIYF.

The gene calls are TRBV5-1 and TRBJ2-2, with 9 nucleotides matching TRBD2. Germline assignment: CDR1 SGHRS and CDR2 YFSETQ. Unmatched junction bases numbered 3, after V lost 5 bases and J lost 1 base. The length of the CDR3 is 15 residues. The DNA for the CDR3 is TGCGCCAGCAGGGGTAGCGGGAGGAACACCGGGGAGCTGTTTTTT. Amino acid sequence: CASRGSGRNTGELFF. Using reference TRBV5-1 and TRBJ2-2 for the parts outside the CDR3, the full variable domain is KAGVTQTPRYLIKTRGQQVTLSCSPISGHRSVSWYQQTPGQGLQFLFEYFSETQRNKGNFPGRFSGRQFSNSRSEMNVSTLELGDSALYLCASRGSGRNTGELFFGEGSRLTVL.

This rearrangement joins TRBV6-1 to TRBJ2-2; no clear D. CDR3 length equals 13 residues. Germline CDR1 and CDR2: MNHNS and SASEGT. Trimming took off 2 bases at V and 4 bases at J, with 5 bases between the two ends. The CDR3 protein is CASSEWSTGELFF. The DNA for the CDR3 is TGTGCCAGCAGTGAATGGAGCACCGGGGAGCTGTTTTTT.

The gene calls are TRBV9 and TRBJ2-5; possible D gene TRBD1, 6 bases. The CDR3 length is 13 residues. Deletions cut 0 bases from V and 5 bases from J, with 8 bases between. Germline V gene sequence: CDR1 SGDLS, CDR2 YYNGEE. CDR3 sequence (DNA): TGTGCCAGCAGCGTAGACAGGGCCGAGACCCAGTACTTC. Translated, it gives CASSVDRAETQYF.

Details on this clone: At the DNA level, this CDR3 is encoded by other sequences in the same sample as well. This rearrangement joins TRBV5-1 to TRBJ2-2; the D is unclear. CDR3 length equals 15 residues. V shed 0 bases and J shed 4 bases, with 10 bases lying between them. Germline assignment: CDR1 SGHRS and CDR2 YFSETQ. CDR3: CASSLGWGSTGELFF. The CDR3 DNA follows: TGCGCCAGCAGCTTGGGGTGGGGTTCCACCGGGGAGCTGTTTTTT.

CDR3 loop: CASSSRTGYNSPLHF. The CDR3 nucleotides are TGTGCCAGCAGCTCTCGGACGGGATATAATTCACCCCTCCACTTT. The gene calls are TRBV11-2 and TRBJ1-6; D not resolved. The V gene lost 4 bases and the J gene lost 4 bases, with 11 bases spanning the gap. From germline, CDR1 is SGHAT and CDR2 FQNNGV. The CDR3 is made up of 15 amino acids. The complete variable domain, with remaining parts taken from reference TRBV11-2 and TRBJ1-6, reads EAGVAQSPRYKIIEKRQSVAFWCNPISGHATLYWYQQILGQGPKLLIQFQNNGVVDDSQLPKDRFSAERLKGVDSTLKIQPAKLEDSAVYLCASSSRTGYNSPLHFGNGTRLTVT.

The rearrangement joins TRBV28 to TRBJ1-2; 12 bases fit TRBD1. J lost 4 bases, V lost 6 bases, and 3 bases had no gene match. CDR3 length: 14 residues. CDR1 MDHEN and CDR2 SYDVKM come from the germline V gene. The CDR3 DNA follows: TGTGCCAGCAGGGGACAGGGGGCCTCCTATGGCTACACCTTC. It translates to CASRGQGASYGYTF.

The rearrangement joins TRBV5-1 to TRBJ1-6, with D possibly matching TRBD1 (6 bases). The CDR3 loop spans 15 amino acids. The V end was cut by 5 bases, the J end by 12 bases, with 21 bases between. CDR1 and CDR2 from the germline V gene are SGHRS and YFSETQ. This CDR3 is CASRWETGGAIPLHF. CDR3 nucleotide sequence: TGCGCCAGCAGGTGGGAGACAGGAGGGGCAATACCCCTCCACTTT. Full variable domain (outside the CDR3, taken from reference TRBV5-1 and TRBJ1-6): KAGVTQTPRYLIKTRGQQVTLSCSPISGHRSVSWYQQTPGQGLQFLFEYFSETQRNKGNFPGRFSGRQFSNSRSEMNVSTLELGDSALYLCASRWETGGAIPLHFGNGTRLTVT.